A selection of T cell receptor beta chains follows, all from one sample in a study of T cell responses to AZD1222 COVID-19 vaccine. Method: immunoSEQ multiplex PCR; TCRdb's copy keeps in-frame clones and lacks some. In the table there are 140,000 to 150,000 clones, about 87% of which are singletons. The material was peripheral blood, obtained on day 0 of AZD1222 vaccination. The receptors stem from an adult in good health. The CDR3 runs from the conserved cysteine through the conserved F or W. A D gene is named only where the DNA matches it firmly. Expanded clones are given a class, and other clones once, few, many or no size at all.

TGTGCCAGCAGCGCAGGGGGACACAGCTATGGCTACACCTTC,CASSAGGHSYGYTF,TRBJ1-2,.,TRBD1,TRBV7-9
TGTGCCAGCATTCGAGGGCTATTCACCGGGGAGCTGTTTTTT,CASIRGLFTGELFF,TRBJ2-2,.,.,TRBV2
TGTGCCAGCAGCTCGAGGGTGGACAGAGAATATGGCTACACCTTC,CASSSRVDREYGYTF,TRBJ1-2,.,.,TRBV5-4
TGCGCCAGCAGGCCGGGACAGGGAGATCAGCCCCAGCATTTT,CASRPGQGDQPQHF,TRBJ1-5,.,TRBD1,TRBV10-1
TGCATCATGAAGGACCCCGCCGGCACTGAAGCTTTCTTT,CIMKDPAGTEAFF,TRBJ1-1,.,.,TRBV29-1
TGTGCCAGCAGTTTGTATCCACAGGGGGCGAACACTGAAGCTTTCTTT,CASSLYPQGANTEAFF,TRBJ1-1,.,TRBD1,TRBV28
TGTGCCAGCAGACTCGCCGGGACAGGGGTGACTGAAGCTTTCTTT,CASRLAGTGVTEAFF,TRBJ1-1,.,TRBD1,TRBV28
TGTGCCAGCAGCTTGGAAGGGGCCCGGGGCTACACCTTC,CASSLEGARGYTF,TRBJ1-2,.,.,TRBV7-9
TGTGCCAGCAGTGGGGACATGAACACTGAAGCTTTCTTT,CASSGDMNTEAFF,TRBJ1-1,.,.,TRBV2
TGTGCCAGCAGTCGACAGGGGAACACTGAAGCTTTCTTT,CASSRQGNTEAFF,TRBJ1-1,.,TRBD1,TRBV12-3/TRBV12-4
TGTGCCAGTACCGATCCCCCGGACAGCCTAAACTATGGCTACACCTTC,CASTDPPDSLNYGYTF,TRBJ1-2,.,.,TRBV19
TGTGCCAGCAGTTTCAGCGTTACCCGTGAACTGTACTTC,CASSFSVTRELYF,TRBJ2-7,.,.,TRBV27
TGTGCCAGTAGTCGGACAGGGATTTTTATCGGGGCCCAGCATTTT,CASSRTGIFIGAQHF,TRBJ1-5,.,TRBD1,TRBV19
TGTGCCAGCTCAGCTGGACTAGCGGGGGCAAGCACAGATACGCAGTATTTT,CASSAGLAGASTDTQYF,TRBJ2-3,once,TRBD2,TRBV18
TGTGCCAGCAGTCCCGTCTACGAGCAGTACTTC,CASSPVYEQYF,TRBJ2-7,.,.,TRBV2
TGTGCCAGCAGCCCGAATACTGAAGCTTTCTTT,CASSPNTEAFF,TRBJ1-1,.,.,TRBV12-3/TRBV12-4
TGTGCCAGCAGTGACAGTTATAGCAATCAGCCCCAGCATTTT,CASSDSYSNQPQHF,TRBJ1-5,.,.,TRBV2
TGTGCCAGCTCACCTACAGGAATTAACACTGAAGCTTTCTTT,CASSPTGINTEAFF,TRBJ1-1,.,.,TRBV18
TGTGCCAGCAGTTCTACCTACGAGCAGTACTTC,CASSSTYEQYF,TRBJ2-7,.,.,TRBV6-5
TGTGCCAGCAGCCAAGATCGAGGCCGGGGGCAAGATCAGCCCCAGCATTTT,CASSQDRGRGQDQPQHF,TRBJ1-5,.,.,TRBV4-2
TGTGCCAGCAGCGTCGGACAGGGGGCTTCTGGCTACACCTTC,CASSVGQGASGYTF,TRBJ1-2,.,TRBD1,TRBV9
TGTGCCAGCACTCACTCCGGGACAGGGGGATACGAGCAGTACTTC,CASTHSGTGGYEQYF,TRBJ2-7,.,TRBD1,TRBV6-5
TGTGCCAGCAGCCAAGCTTCAAGAGGGTCGAACACTGAAGCTTTCTTT,CASSQASRGSNTEAFF,TRBJ1-1,few,.,TRBV14
TGCGCCAGCGGACAACTAGCGGGGCCCTACAATGAGCAGTTCTTC,CASGQLAGPYNEQFF,TRBJ2-1,.,TRBD2,TRBV4-1
TGTGCCAGCAGCTTAACAGGGTTGCCTAACTATGGCTACACCTTC,CASSLTGLPNYGYTF,TRBJ1-2,.,.,TRBV11-2
TGTGCCAGCAGCGCCGGGTTAGCCAAAAACATTCAGTACTTC,CASSAGLAKNIQYF,TRBJ2-4,.,.,TRBV11-2
TGTGCCAGCAGTGAGTTAACCAGGGATACTGAAGCTTTCTTT,CASSELTRDTEAFF,TRBJ1-1,.,.,TRBV25-1
TGTGCCAGCAGCGTAGCTGGGGCAGGGAAGGGGACCGGGGAGCTGTTTTTT,CASSVAGAGKGTGELFF,TRBJ2-2,once,.,TRBV9
TGCGCCAGCAGCCGGGACAGGTCCTCTGGGGCCAACGTCCTGACTTTC,CASSRDRSSGANVLTF,TRBJ2-6,.,TRBD1,TRBV5-1
TGTGCCAGCAGCTTAGCCGGGACCGAGGATGAGCAGTTCTTC,CASSLAGTEDEQFF,TRBJ2-1,.,.,TRBV7-2
TGCAGCGTTGGAGCAGGGGGCTCAGATCAGCCCCAGCATTTT,CSVGAGGSDQPQHF,TRBJ1-5,.,TRBD1,TRBV29-1
TGTGCCAGCAGTGACCTAGCCGGCTACGAGCAGTACTTC,CASSDLAGYEQYF,TRBJ2-7,.,.,TRBV2
TGTGCCACCAGTGAGGGCGGGGTCGATTCACCCCTCCACTTT,CATSEGGVDSPLHF,TRBJ1-6,.,.,TRBV24-1
TGTGCCAGCAGCTTAAAGGCAAGCATGGTGGATGAGCAGTTCTTC,CASSLKASMVDEQFF,TRBJ2-1,.,.,TRBV7-3
TGTGCCAGCTCGTCCCCGAACACTGAAGCTTTCTTT,CASSSPNTEAFF,TRBJ1-1,.,.,TRBV7-9
TGCAGCGGGACGGGACAGATGAACACTGAAGCTTTCTTT,CSGTGQMNTEAFF,TRBJ1-1,.,TRBD1,TRBV29-1
TGCAGCCTGAAGGGGCACCGACAGCTTTACAATGAGCAGTTCTTC,CSLKGHRQLYNEQFF,TRBJ2-1,.,.,TRBV29-1
TGTGCCAGCAGCTTGGGGAGGAGGCTAGACGATGAGCAGTTCTTC,CASSLGRRLDDEQFF,TRBJ2-1,.,.,TRBV7-7
TGTGCCGGCGGCGGGGCCACTGAAGCTTTCTTT,CAGGGATEAFF,TRBJ1-1,.,.,TRBV6-5
TGTGCCAGCAGCCGGACTAGCGGGGGCGTATCCTCCTACAATGAGCAGTTCTTC,CASSRTSGGVSSYNEQFF,TRBJ2-1,.,TRBD2,TRBV7-2
TGTGCCAGCAGCTTCCTGGGAATAATTGAAGCTTTCTTT,CASSFLGIIEAFF,TRBJ1-1,.,.,TRBV7-9
TGTGCCACCTCCTGGGAAAGCAATCAGCCCCAGCATTTT,CATSWESNQPQHF,TRBJ1-5,.,.,TRBV18
TGTGCCAGCTCACCGAGAACAGAGTATGGCTACACCTTC,CASSPRTEYGYTF,TRBJ1-2,.,.,TRBV18
TGTGCCAGCAGCTTGGTTGGGGGGGTGAACACTGAAGCTTTCTTT,CASSLVGGVNTEAFF,TRBJ1-1,.,.,TRBV5-4
TGTGCCAGCAACCGGGACACATCCGGTGGCTACACCTTC,CASNRDTSGGYTF,TRBJ1-2,.,.,TRBV28
TGTGCCAGCAGTTCCGTCGGGAGGCCAGGGGTCGACGAGCAGTACTTC,CASSSVGRPGVDEQYF,TRBJ2-7,.,.,TRBV6-2/TRBV6-3
TGTGCCAGCAGCTTAGGAGGACGCAGCTCTGGAAACACCATATATTTT,CASSLGGRSSGNTIYF,TRBJ1-3,few,.,TRBV11-2
TGTGCCAGCAGCCCCCAAGCAGCGGGAGCACAAGAGACCCAGTACTTC,CASSPQAAGAQETQYF,TRBJ2-5,.,TRBD2,TRBV7-3
TGCGCCAGCAGACCCCTACAGGGTAATTCACCCCTCCACTTT,CASRPLQGNSPLHF,TRBJ1-6,.,.,TRBV5-1
TGTGCCAGCAGCTTGGCGACGTCCGCTAACTATGGCTACACCTTC,CASSLATSANYGYTF,TRBJ1-2,.,.,TRBV5-4
TGTGCCAGCAGTTACTCTGCTTACAGGGGGTCCTACGAGCAGTACTTC,CASSYSAYRGSYEQYF,TRBJ2-7,.,TRBD1,TRBV6-6
TGTGCCAGCAGCGCCCTCGGCCTGGCGGATTCACCCCTCCACTTT,CASSALGLADSPLHF,TRBJ1-6,.,.,TRBV7-2
TGTGCCAGCAGGGCTGGACAGGACTATGGCTACACCTTC,CASRAGQDYGYTF,TRBJ1-2,.,TRBD1,TRBV12-3/TRBV12-4